A single sample is the source of the 26 T cell receptor beta chains below, sequenced in a study of T cell responses to AZD1222 COVID-19 vaccine. This table comes from immunoSEQ multiplex PCR, and its TCRdb copy is limited to in-frame clones, with some not included. The table shows 150,000 or so clones, with 75% to 95% occurring only once. The source was peripheral blood, collected on day 0 of AZD1222 vaccination. The source of these receptors is an adult in good health.

The chain combines TRBV30 with TRBJ2-7, with D hard to call. Germline V gene sequence: CDR1 GTSNPN, CDR2 SVGIG (reference sequence). V lost 2 bases and J lost 4, with 9 bases in between. This CDR3 region has 12 residues. DNA for the CDR3: TGTGCCTGGAGTCAGGACGTATACGAGCAGTACTTC. It specifies CAWSQDVYEQYF.

This sequence joins TRBV6-7 and TRBJ2-5, with 13 bases identical to TRBD2. TRBV6-7 is designated an ORF whose function remains uncertain. Germline trimming cut 8 bases from V and 2 bases from J; bases unmatched to any gene: 8. The CDR3 has 16 residues. CDR3: CASEGLAGDTQETQYF. The CDR3 nucleotides are TGTGCCAGCGAAGGACTAGCGGGGGATACACAAGAGACCCAGTACTTC.

The chain links TRBV5-1 to TRBJ1-2; TRBD1 matches 7 bases. The CDR3 has 13 amino acids. Per the germline V gene, CDR1 is SGHRS and CDR2 is YFSETQ. With 1 base clipped from V and 6 bases from J, the junction kept 3 bases outside the gene matches. The CDR3 reads CASSLPGGDGYTF. The CDR3 nucleotides are TGCGCCAGCAGCTTGCCAGGGGGTGATGGCTACACCTTC.

CDR3 amino acids: CAISDPSASSYEQYF. The CDR3 bases are TGTGCCATCAGTGACCCTAGCGCAAGCTCCTACGAGCAGTACTTC. The J gene is TRBJ2-7, the V gene TRBV10-3, with D tentatively TRBD2 (6 bases). This CDR3 has 15 amino acids. Germline CDR1 and CDR2: ENHRY and SYGVKD. The V gene lost 3 bases and the J gene lost 0 bases, with 12 bases spanning the gap.

This clone occurred once. The rearrangement joins TRBV4-3 to TRBJ2-7, with D possibly matching TRBD2 (6 bases). Trimming stripped 0 bases from V and 2 bases from J, with 14 bases between. The CDR3 contains 16 residues. Germline V gene sequence: CDR1 LGHNA, CDR2 YSLEER. Written as DNA, the CDR3 is TGCGCCAGCAGCCAAGAGCGCGGGACTCTCACCTACGAGCAGTACTTC. Amino acid sequence: CASSQERGTLTYEQYF.

This clone occurred once. V is TRBV20-1 and J is TRBJ2-7, with D hard to call. V was trimmed by 2 bases and J by 6 bases, leaving 8 bases between them. The CDR3 extends over 11 amino acids. CDR1 and CDR2 (germline): DFQATT, SNEGSKA (reference sequence). The DNA of the CDR3 is TGCAGTGCTAGATTTAACGGCGAGCAGTACTTC. Its protein is CSARFNGEQYF.

This clone has a single count. The chain couples TRBV5-1 to TRBJ1-2, with unresolved D. Germline V lookup: CDR1 SGHRS, CDR2 YFSETQ. V lost 0 bases, J lost 4 bases, and 13 bases lay in between. This CDR3 spans 15 amino acids. Here the CDR3 DNA reads TGCGCCAGCAGCTTGGTGAGGGCTAGGATCTATGGCTACACCTTC. This encodes CASSLVRARIYGYTF.

The gene calls are TRBV21-1 and TRBJ2-7; the table names TRBD1, a call not compared with the DNA. TRBV21-1 is a pseudogene. The length of the CDR3 is 19 residues. For the CDR3, the DNA is TGTGCCAGCAGCATGTCCGGGACAGGGATCTCCCTCCCTCCCTACGAGCAGTACTTC. Translation: CASSMSGTGISLPPYEQYF.

This clone was seen just once. The chain carries TRBV6-2 or TRBV6-3 and TRBJ1-5; 10 nucleotides match TRBD1. J gave up 2 bases and V 5 bases, and 6 bases lay outside the gene matches. Germline V gene sequence: CDR1 MNHEY, CDR2 SVGEGT. CDR3 length: 16 residues. The CDR3 region has the DNA TGTGCCAGCAGTCGTGACAGGGGGCAGGGCAATCAGCCCCAGCATTTT. Amino acids: CASSRDRGQGNQPQHF.

The rearrangement uses TRBV28 and TRBJ1-5; TRBD1 might be the D (5 bases). Trimming removed 6 bases at V and 9 bases at J, with 24 bases between. The CDR3 contains 16 residues. From germline, CDR1 is MDHEN and CDR2 SYDVKM. The CDR3 here is CASRTTREGAGRPQHF. The CDR3 DNA is TGTGCCAGCAGAACCACCAGGGAAGGAGCTGGTCGGCCCCAGCATTTT.

J is TRBJ1-4 and V is TRBV3-1 (or the pseudogene TRBV3-2); D ambiguous. The V gene's germline CDR1 is LGHDT and CDR2 YNNKEL (reference sequence). The CDR3 length is 13 residues. V dropped 0 bases and J dropped 8 bases, with 7 bases sitting between them. The CDR3 nucleotides are TGTGCCAGCAGCCAAGAGTGGAAAGAAAAACTGTTTTTT. This encodes CASSQEWKEKLFF.

V and J are TRBV5-6 and TRBJ1-2, with D tentatively TRBD1 (6 bases). The germline gives CDR1 SGHDT, CDR2 YYEEEE. With 7 bases removed from V and 8 bases from J, the gap between germline ends came to 18 bases. This CDR3 comprises 13 residues. CDR3: CASDKTTGTGYTF. The CDR3 region has the DNA TGTGCCAGCGATAAAACAACAGGGACGGGCTACACCTTC.

In this sample, this clone turned up a few times. The chain has TRBV6-2 or TRBV6-3 and TRBJ2-7; D is undetermined. The V end lost 0 bases, the J end lost 4 bases, and 10 bases lay between the germline ends. Per the germline V gene, CDR1 is MNHEY and CDR2 is SVGEGT. The CDR3 contains 14 residues. The chain's CDR3 is CASSYSELWYEQYF. The CDR3 region has the DNA TGTGCCAGCAGTTACTCGGAACTTTGGTACGAGCAGTACTTC.

Concerning this clone: One end of the junction is discordant with germline, which a read error may explain. This sequence joins TRBV30 and TRBJ2-5; 9 nucleotides agree with TRBD2. The CDR3 sequence is 11 residues long. Looked up from germline, CDR1 is GTSNPN and CDR2 is SVGIG (reference sequence). In nucleotides, the CDR3 is TGTGCCTGGAAAGCGGGAGGTCCCCCTCACTTC. Protein product: CAWKAGGPPHF. The variable domain in full, completed from reference TRBV30 and TRBJ2-5, reads SQTIHQWPATLVQPVGSPLSLECTVEGTSNPNLYWYRQAAGRGLQLLFYSVGIGQISSEVPQNLSASRPQDRQFILSSKKLLLSDSGFYLCAWKAGGPPHFGPGTRLLVL.

The rearrangement uses TRBV11-2 and TRBJ2-3, with no clear D. V was pared by 0 bases and J by 0 bases, with 10 bases between. The CDR3 runs 16 residues. Germline lookup yields CDR1 SGHAT and CDR2 FQNNGV. DNA of the CDR3: TGTGCCAGCAGCTTAGATTGGGCCACTAGCACAGATACGCAGTATTTT. Translation: CASSLDWATSTDTQYF.

This chain links TRBV7-9 with TRBJ2-2; TRBD2 matches 7 bases. Germline trimming cut 7 bases from V and 4 bases from J; bases unmatched to any gene: 9. CDR3 length equals 15 residues. The germline V gene has CDR1 SEHNR and CDR2 FQNEAQ (reference sequence). CDR3 region: CASTYGGSRTGELFF. In nucleotides, the CDR3 is TGTGCCAGCACCTACGGGGGGAGCCGCACCGGGGAGCTGTTTTTT.

The V call is TRBV19, the J call TRBJ1-1; D is ambiguous. This CDR3 region has 16 residues. The germline V gene has CDR1 LNHDA and CDR2 SQIVND (reference sequence). Trimming pared 0 bases from V and 0 bases from J, leaving 11 bases between. CDR3 DNA: TGTGCCAGTAGTATAGATTTCGCAACCATGAACACTGAAGCTTTCTTT. Residues: CASSIDFATMNTEAFF. Full variable domain (remainder filled in from reference TRBV19 and TRBJ1-1): DGGITQSPKYLFRKEGQNVTLSCEQNLNHDAMYWYRQDPGQGLRLIYYSQIVNDFQKGDIAEGYSVSREKKESFPLTVTSAQKNPTAFYLCASSIDFATMNTEAFFGQGTRLTVV.

The chain uses TRBV7-2 and TRBJ1-2; the D gene is possibly TRBD1 (5 bases). The CDR3 totals 13 residues. Germline V gene data show CDR1 as SGHTA and CDR2 as FQGNSA. V was trimmed by 3 bases and J by 2 bases, leaving 7 bases between them. This chain's CDR3 is CASSFDRNYGYTF. The CDR3 nucleotides read TGTGCCAGCAGCTTCGACAGAAACTATGGCTACACCTTC. Full variable domain (remainder filled in from reference TRBV7-2 and TRBJ1-2): GAGVSQSPSNKVTEKGKDVELRCDPISGHTALYWYRQSLGQGLEFLIYFQGNSAPDKSGLPSDRFSAERTGGSVSTLTIQRTQQEDSAVYLCASSFDRNYGYTFGSGTRLTVV.

The chain links TRBV18 to TRBJ2-3, with D unresolved. The germline V gene has CDR1 KGHSH and CDR2 LQKENI. V lost 3 bases and J 6 bases, leaving 13 bases between the germline ends. The CDR3 is made up of 14 amino acids. The CDR3: CASSPPLGRDTQYF. DNA for the CDR3: TGTGCCAGCTCACCCCCCCTTGGGCGGGATACGCAGTATTTT. Full variable domain (missing parts from reference TRBV18 and TRBJ2-3): NAGVMQNPRHLVRRRGQEARLRCSPMKGHSHVYWYRQLPEEGLKFMVYLQKENIIDESGMPKERFSAEFPKEGPSILRIQQVVRGDSAAYFCASSPPLGRDTQYFGPGTRLTVL.

This clone was recorded once. The chain is built from TRBV7-9 and TRBJ1-5, with D perhaps matching TRBD1 (6 bases). The length of the CDR3 is 14 residues. Trimming shortened V by 4 bases and J by 4 bases, and 11 bases separated the two germline ends. Germline V gene data show CDR1 as SEHNR and CDR2 as FQNEAQ (reference sequence). In DNA, the CDR3 is TGTGCCAGCAGCTCCGCCGACAGGAATCAGCCCCAGCATTTT. Protein product: CASSSADRNQPQHF. The variable domain in full, with the rest retrieved from reference TRBV7-9 and TRBJ1-5, is DTGVSQNPRHKITKRGQNVTFRCDPISEHNRLYWYRQTLGQGPEFLTYFQNEAQLEKSRLLSDRFSAERPKGSFSTLEIQRTEQGDSAMYLCASSSADRNQPQHFGDGTRLSIL.

CDR3 region: CASKRSDNMNTEAFF. CDR3 nucleotides: TGTGCCAGCAAGAGGTCCGATAACATGAACACTGAAGCTTTCTTT. The chain is built from TRBV2 and TRBJ1-1; D is uncertain. The CDR3 loop spans 15 amino acids. The V gene lost 7 bases and the J gene lost 0 bases, with 15 bases spanning the gap. Germline V gives CDR1 SNHLY, CDR2 FYNNEI.

The rearrangement uses TRBV7-9 and TRBJ1-3, with D uncertain. The CDR3 extends over 16 amino acids. Germline CDR1 SEHNR, CDR2 FQNEAQ (reference sequence). The ends were cut back, 4 bases at V and 0 bases at J, with 13 bases in the middle. For the CDR3, the DNA is TGTGCCAGCAGCTCCTTTGCTTCCTACTCTGGAAACACCATATATTTT. Amino acids: CASSSFASYSGNTIYF.

The CDR3 region has the DNA TGTGCCAGCTCACTCGGGACAGACCCTCATCAGCCCCAGCATTTT. Translation gives CASSLGTDPHQPQHF. V usage is TRBV18 and J usage is TRBJ1-5; 7 nucleotides match TRBD1. CDR1 is KGHSH, CDR2 LQKENI, per germline. After removal of 4 bases from V and 5 bases from J, the junction contained 8 bases not matched to a gene. This CDR3 has 15 residues.

The rearrangement links TRBV12-5 to TRBJ2-5; TRBD1 matches 9 bases. The CDR3 runs to 14 residues. The V gene's germline CDR1 is LGHNT and CDR2 FRNRAP. V gave up 5 bases and J gave up 7 bases; unmatched junction bases: 8. For the CDR3, the DNA is TGTGCTAGTGGTGCCGGGACAGGGAAGGGGACCCAGTACTTC. Residues: CASGAGTGKGTQYF.

The rearrangement joins TRBV7-9 to TRBJ2-5; the D gene is possibly TRBD2 (5 bases). Per the germline V gene, CDR1 is SEHNR and CDR2 is FQNEAQ (reference sequence). CDR3 size: 13 residues. V gave up 2 bases and J gave up 3 bases, with 7 bases separating them. In nucleotides, the CDR3 is TGTGCCAGCAGCTTAAGGCGGGAAGAGACCCAGTACTTC. This gives the protein CASSLRREETQYF.

The rearrangement joins TRBV15 to TRBJ2-5; 11 positions match TRBD1. The CDR3 contains 17 residues. Germline V gene lookup returns CDR1 LNHNV and CDR2 YYDKDF (reference sequence). With 0 bases clipped from V and 5 bases from J, the junction kept 8 bases outside the gene matches. The CDR3 reads CATSRDSRTGGAETQYF. The CDR3 DNA is TGTGCCACCAGCAGAGATTCTAGGACAGGGGGCGCGGAGACCCAGTACTTC. The variable domain in full, with the rest retrieved from reference TRBV15 and TRBJ2-5, is DAMVIQNPRYQVTQFGKPVTLSCSQTLNHNVMYWYQQKSSQAPKLLFHYYDKDFNNEADTPDNFQSRRPNTSFCFLDIRSPGLGDTAMYLCATSRDSRTGGAETQYFGPGTRLLVL.